Below are 23 T cell receptor beta chains sequenced from a single sample in a study of CD8 T cells in Susac syndrome. RNA in amounts of roughly 0.5 to 1 ug was reverse transcribed with random hexamers. One entry per CDR3 protein, called by TCRdb with MiXCR from the immunoSEQ multiplex PCR reads. Of fewer than 60,000 distinct CDR3 sequences listed, just under 95% were seen once; the top ten hold 0.75%. Input material: CD8+ T cells from PBMCs. The receptors derive from a human donor with Susac syndrome.

This sequence joins TRBV9 and TRBJ2-1; unclear D gene. The CDR3 length is 11 residues. Germline V lookup: CDR1 SGDLS, CDR2 YYNGEE. Trimming shortened V by 4 bases and J by 8 bases, and 7 bases separated the two germline ends. The CDR3 coding sequence is TGTGCCAGCAGCCCTTCTCATGAGCAGTTCTTC. It is translated as CASSPSHEQFF.

The chain links TRBV5-6 to TRBJ2-2; 7 bases fit TRBD1. The junction had 2 bases not matched to a gene; V was cut back by 4 bases and J by 5 bases. Germline CDR1 is SGHDT and CDR2 is YYEEEE. The CDR3 extends over 13 amino acids. DNA of the CDR3: TGTGCCAGCAGCGACAGGGAAACCGGGGAGCTGTTTTTT. Encoded protein: CASSDRETGELFF.

This chain uses TRBV30 with TRBJ1-2, with 8 bases identical to TRBD1. Germline V CDR1 and CDR2: GTSNPN, SVGIG (reference sequence). With 5 bases clipped from V and 6 bases from J, the junction kept 8 bases outside the gene matches. The CDR3 consists of 13 residues. The CDR3 spells CAWRDRIYDGYTF. CDR3 DNA sequence: TGTGCCTGGCGGGACAGGATCTACGATGGCTACACCTTC.

This chain connects TRBV9 to TRBJ1-6, with 8 bases matching TRBD1. There are 14 residues in the CDR3. The V gene end was trimmed by 3 bases and the J gene end by 10 bases; junction bases not matched to a gene: 6. CDR1 is SGDLS and CDR2 is YYNGEE in the germline V gene. CDR3 protein: CASSGQGARSPLHF. CDR3 in DNA: TGTGCCAGCAGCGGGCAGGGGGCGCGATCACCCCTCCACTTT. The full variable domain, completed using reference TRBV9 and TRBJ1-6, is DSGVTQTPKHLITATGQRVTLRCSPRSGDLSVYWYQQSLDQGLQFLIQYYNGEERAKGNILERFSAQQFPDLHSELNLSSLELGDSALYFCASSGQGARSPLHFGNGTRLTVT.

The CDR3 reads CASSGPEWPEAFF. CDR3 coding DNA: TGTGCCAGCAGCGGGCCCGAGTGGCCTGAAGCTTTCTTT. The rearrangement links TRBV9 to TRBJ1-1; D remains unclear. CDR3 size: 13 residues. Germline V gene sequence: CDR1 SGDLS, CDR2 YYNGEE. V was trimmed by 3 bases and J by 6 bases, leaving 12 bases between them.

This chain connects TRBV14 to TRBJ2-6; D gene unclear. Between the trimmed V and J ends, which lost 4 bases and 0 bases, there was a span of 7 bases. Germline V gene data show CDR1 as SGHDN and CDR2 as FVKESK. The CDR3 totals 15 residues. Written as DNA, the CDR3 is TGTGCCAGCAGCCCCTTTCGCTCTGGGGCCAACGTCCTGACTTTC. Translated: CASSPFRSGANVLTF. Complete variable domain (other parts from reference TRBV14 and TRBJ2-6): EAGVTQFPSHSVIEKGQTVTLRCDPISGHDNLYWYRRVMGKEIKFLLHFVKESKQDESGMPNNRFLAERTGGTYSTLKVQPAELEDSGVYFCASSPFRSGANVLTFGAGSRLTVL.

The chain combines TRBV7-8 with TRBJ1-1, with 7 bases that match TRBD1. Germline V gives CDR1 SGHVS, CDR2 FQNEAQ. The V gene end was trimmed by 3 bases and the J gene end by 10 bases; junction bases not matched to a gene: 14. The CDR3 is 15 amino acids. DNA of the CDR3: TGTGCCAGCAGCTTCCCCGGGACAGTGCCCAAAGGAGCTTTCTTT. It yields the protein CASSFPGTVPKGAFF.

V usage is TRBV20-1 and J usage is TRBJ1-2, with 11 nucleotides matching TRBD1. Trimming cost V 5 bases and J 3 bases; bases outside gene matches: 8. Germline lookup yields CDR1 DFQATT and CDR2 SNEGSKA (reference sequence). CDR3 length: 15 amino acids. The CDR3 DNA reads TGCAGTGCTTGGACAGGGGGCTTGGGTCACTATGGCTACACCTTC. This encodes CSAWTGGLGHYGYTF.

This rearrangement joins TRBV20-1 to TRBJ2-1, with TRBD1 matching 7 bases. The V and J ends lost 6 bases and 7 bases, in that order; junction bases with no gene match: 15. The CDR3 has 15 amino acids. Germline CDR1 DFQATT, CDR2 SNEGSKA (reference sequence). CDR3 amino acids: CSASGTEEIMNEQFF. CDR3 sequence (DNA): TGCAGTGCATCTGGGACAGAAGAAATTATGAATGAGCAGTTCTTC.

This clonotype was found once. The CDR3 nucleotides read TGTGCCAGCAGCGTTACACAGAACACCGGGGAGCTGTTTTTT. Protein product: CASSVTQNTGELFF. The chain joins TRBV9 to TRBJ2-2; D remains unclear. Germline CDR1 and CDR2: SGDLS and YYNGEE. CDR3 length: 14 residues. V was pared by 2 bases and J by 1 base, with 6 bases between. Combining the CDR3 with reference TRBV9 and TRBJ2-2 gives the whole variable domain DSGVTQTPKHLITATGQRVTLRCSPRSGDLSVYWYQQSLDQGLQFLIQYYNGEERAKGNILERFSAQQFPDLHSELNLSSLELGDSALYFCASSVTQNTGELFFGEGSRLTVL.

The chain carries TRBV5-6 and TRBJ2-2, with no clear D. CDR1 is SGHDT and CDR2 is YYEEEE in the germline V gene. V was trimmed by 1 base and J by 1 base, leaving 11 bases between them. The CDR3 is 16 residues long. CDR3 loop: CASSLIGQENTGELFF. The CDR3 region has the DNA TGTGCCAGCAGCTTGATCGGGCAGGAGAACACCGGGGAGCTGTTTTTT.

V gene TRBV12-3 or TRBV12-4 combines with J gene TRBJ2-1; the match to TRBD1 covers 9 bases. The V gene end was trimmed by 2 bases and the J gene end by 10 bases; junction bases not matched to a gene: 18. The CDR3 contains 18 residues. In DNA, the CDR3 is TGTGCCAGCAGTTTAAGTCGGCGCCGACAGGGGGGTTGGATCGAGCAGTTCTTC. Its protein is CASSLSRRRQGGWIEQFF.

The chain joins TRBV15 to TRBJ2-5; unclear D gene. The V end was cut by 5 bases, the J end by 4 bases, with 8 bases between. Germline assignment: CDR1 LNHNV and CDR2 YYDKDF (reference sequence). The CDR3 is made up of 12 amino acids. The CDR3 nucleotides are TGTGCCACCAGCTGGACGTTAGAGACCCAGTACTTC. It translates to CATSWTLETQYF.

The V gene is TRBV9, the J gene TRBJ2-1; D unclear. Germline V lookup: CDR1 SGDLS, CDR2 YYNGEE. The CDR3 has 11 residues. V was clipped by 0 bases and J by 10 bases, with 5 bases between them. The CDR3 bases are TGTGCCAGCAGCGTAGGAGGAGAGCAGTTCTTC. Protein: CASSVGGEQFF. Complete variable domain (other parts from reference TRBV9 and TRBJ2-1): DSGVTQTPKHLITATGQRVTLRCSPRSGDLSVYWYQQSLDQGLQFLIQYYNGEERAKGNILERFSAQQFPDLHSELNLSSLELGDSALYFCASSVGGEQFFGPGTRLTVL.

V is TRBV7-8 and J is TRBJ2-3; 7 nucleotides align to TRBD1. CDR3 length: 14 amino acids. V was clipped by 5 bases and J by 6 bases; unmatched bases: 8. Germline V gene lookup returns CDR1 SGHVS and CDR2 FQNEAQ. This CDR3 reads CASSESGGMDTQYF. CDR3 DNA: TGTGCCAGCAGCGAATCAGGGGGAATGGATACGCAGTATTTT. Complete variable domain (other parts from reference TRBV7-8 and TRBJ2-3): GAGVSQSPRYKVAKRGQDVALRCDPISGHVSLFWYQQALGQGPEFLTYFQNEAQLDKSGLPSDRFFAERPEGSVSTLKIQRTQQEDSAVYLCASSESGGMDTQYFGPGTRLTVL.

V gene TRBV4-2 combines with J gene TRBJ2-1; a weak D match, TRBD2 (5 bases). Germline V gives CDR1 LGHNA, CDR2 YNFKEQ. Trimming removed 4 bases from V and 11 bases from J, with 18 bases in between. This CDR3 has 14 residues. This chain's CDR3 is CASSPRLGAVKQFF. The CDR3 nucleotides are TGTGCCAGCAGCCCCAGGTTGGGAGCGGTAAAGCAGTTCTTC.

The V gene is TRBV5-1, the J gene TRBJ1-1; unclear D gene. Germline CDR1 and CDR2: SGHRS and YFSETQ. Trimming shortened V by 2 bases and J by 3 bases, and 5 bases separated the two germline ends. The CDR3 runs 12 residues. CDR3 protein: CASSFDYTEAFF. DNA of the CDR3: TGCGCCAGCAGCTTTGACTACACTGAAGCTTTCTTT.

The rearrangement uses TRBV7-2 and TRBJ2-3; a possible D gene is TRBD1 (5 bases). Per the germline V gene, CDR1 is SGHTA and CDR2 is FQGNSA. V gave up 3 bases and J gave up 6 bases, with 13 bases separating them. The CDR3 spans 14 residues. DNA of the CDR3: TGTGCCAGCAGCTTCGTAATAGGACACGATACGCAGTATTTT. It codes for CASSFVIGHDTQYF.

This chain uses TRBV21-1 with TRBJ2-5; the D call of TRBD1 is as the table states it, not checked on the DNA. TRBV21-1 is a pseudogene. The CDR3 extends over 11 amino acids. CDR3: CASSGGETQYF. The CDR3 nucleotides are TGTGCCAGCAGCGGGGGGGAGACCCAGTACTTC.

The genes are TRBV30 and TRBJ2-7; 9 bases agree with TRBD1. The CDR3 is 15 residues long. The V gene's germline CDR1 is GTSNPN and CDR2 SVGIG (reference sequence). Losses at the gene ends were 1 base for V and 2 bases for J; bases not matched to a gene: 6. CDR3 protein: CAWSEEGQGAYEQYF. The CDR3 bases are TGTGCCTGGAGTGAGGAGGGACAGGGAGCCTACGAGCAGTACTTC.

The V and J genes are TRBV11-2 and TRBJ2-1, with D unresolved. Trimming shortened V by 6 bases and J by 6 bases, and 6 bases separated the two germline ends. Germline V CDR1 and CDR2: SGHAT, FQNNGV. The CDR3 runs to 11 residues. This chain's CDR3 is CASSHRNEQFF. The DNA of the CDR3 is TGTGCCAGCAGTCACCGCAATGAGCAGTTCTTC.

The rearrangement uses TRBV12-3 or TRBV12-4 and TRBJ1-1, with unresolved D. The CDR3 has 14 amino acids. The ends were cut back, 3 bases at V and 3 bases at J, with 11 bases in the middle. The CDR3 protein is CASSFGSGDTEAFF. The CDR3 DNA sequence: TGTGCCAGCAGTTTCGGGAGTGGGGACACTGAAGCTTTCTTT.

The rearrangement links TRBV7-9 to TRBJ2-7; D might be TRBD2 (6 bases). The V gene's germline CDR1 is SEHNR and CDR2 FQNEAQ (reference sequence). The V gene lost 4 bases and the J gene lost 7 bases, with 17 bases spanning the gap. The CDR3 loop spans 14 amino acids. The CDR3 loop is CASSSPGRTGEQYF. The CDR3 DNA sequence: TGTGCCAGCAGCTCACCGGGGAGGACGGGAGAGCAGTACTTC.